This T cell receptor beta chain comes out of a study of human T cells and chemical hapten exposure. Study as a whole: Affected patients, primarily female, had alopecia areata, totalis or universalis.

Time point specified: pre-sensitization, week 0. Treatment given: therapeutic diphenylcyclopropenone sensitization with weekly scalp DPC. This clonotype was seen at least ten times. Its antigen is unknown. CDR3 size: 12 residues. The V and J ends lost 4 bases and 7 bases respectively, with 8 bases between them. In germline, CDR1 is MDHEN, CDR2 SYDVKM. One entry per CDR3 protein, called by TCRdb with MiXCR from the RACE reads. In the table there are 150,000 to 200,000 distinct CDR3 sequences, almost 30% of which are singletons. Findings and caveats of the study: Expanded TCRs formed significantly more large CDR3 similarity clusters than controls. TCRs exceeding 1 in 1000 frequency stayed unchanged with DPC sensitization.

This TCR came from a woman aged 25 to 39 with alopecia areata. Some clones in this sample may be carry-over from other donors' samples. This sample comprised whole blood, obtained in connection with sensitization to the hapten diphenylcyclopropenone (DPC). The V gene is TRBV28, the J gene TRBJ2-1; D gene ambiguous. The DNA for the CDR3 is TGTGCCAGCAGTTACGGGCATAATGAGCAGTTCTTC. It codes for CASSYGHNEQFF.